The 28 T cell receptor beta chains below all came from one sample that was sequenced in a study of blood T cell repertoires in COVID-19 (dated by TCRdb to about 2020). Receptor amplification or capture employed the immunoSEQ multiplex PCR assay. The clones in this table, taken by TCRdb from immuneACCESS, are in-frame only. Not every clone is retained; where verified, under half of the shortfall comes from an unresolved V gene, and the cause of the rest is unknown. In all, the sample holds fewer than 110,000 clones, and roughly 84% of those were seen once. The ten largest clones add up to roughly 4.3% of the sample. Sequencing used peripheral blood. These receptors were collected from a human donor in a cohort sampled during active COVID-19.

CDR3 sequence (DNA): TGTGCCAGCAGTCTGGGGAGGGGCGGGAACAATGAGCAGTTCTTC. Protein: CASSLGRGGNNEQFF. The chain carries TRBV5-4 and TRBJ2-1, with TRBD2 matching 7 bases. The germline gives CDR1 SGHNT, CDR2 YYREEE (reference sequence). Trimming cost V 5 bases and J 5 bases; bases outside gene matches: 10. The CDR3 is 15 amino acids.

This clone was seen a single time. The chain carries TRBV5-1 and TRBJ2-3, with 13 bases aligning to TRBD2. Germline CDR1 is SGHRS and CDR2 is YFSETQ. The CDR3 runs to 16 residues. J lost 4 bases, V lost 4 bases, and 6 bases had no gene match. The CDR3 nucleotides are TGCGCCAGCAGCCACGGACTAGCGGGAGTGGCAGATACGCAGTATTTT. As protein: CASSHGLAGVADTQYF.

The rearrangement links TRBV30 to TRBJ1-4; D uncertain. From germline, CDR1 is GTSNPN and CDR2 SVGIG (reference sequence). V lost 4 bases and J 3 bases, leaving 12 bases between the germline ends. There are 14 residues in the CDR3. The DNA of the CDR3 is TGTGCCTGGACCGACGGAGGCCCTAATGAAAAACTGTTTTTT. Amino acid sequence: CAWTDGGPNEKLFF.

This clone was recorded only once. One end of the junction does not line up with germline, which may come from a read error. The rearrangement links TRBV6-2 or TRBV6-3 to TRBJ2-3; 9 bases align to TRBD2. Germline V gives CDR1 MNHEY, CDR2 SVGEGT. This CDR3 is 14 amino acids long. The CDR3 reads CASSPGTSRDTQYF. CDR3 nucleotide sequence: TGTGCCAGCAGCCCCGGGACTAGCAGAGATACGCAGTATTTT.

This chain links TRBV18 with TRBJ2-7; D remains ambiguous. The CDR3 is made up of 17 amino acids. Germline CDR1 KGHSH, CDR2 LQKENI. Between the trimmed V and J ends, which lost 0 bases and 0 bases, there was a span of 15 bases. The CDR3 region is CASSPPLGSTSSYEQYF. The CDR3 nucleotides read TGTGCCAGCTCACCACCGCTGGGCTCCACGAGCTCCTACGAGCAGTACTTC.

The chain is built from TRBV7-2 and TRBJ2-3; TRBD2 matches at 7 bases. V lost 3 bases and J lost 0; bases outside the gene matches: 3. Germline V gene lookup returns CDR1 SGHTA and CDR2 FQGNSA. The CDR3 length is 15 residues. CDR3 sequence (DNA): TGTGCCAGCAGCTTCCCAGCGGGGAGCACAGATACGCAGTATTTT. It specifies CASSFPAGSTDTQYF.

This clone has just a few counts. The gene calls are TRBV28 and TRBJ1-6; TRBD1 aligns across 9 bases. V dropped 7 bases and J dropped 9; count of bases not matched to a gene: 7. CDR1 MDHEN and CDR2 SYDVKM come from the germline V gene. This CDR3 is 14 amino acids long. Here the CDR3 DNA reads TGTGCCAGCAACTGGGGACAGGGAAGTTCACCCCTCCACTTT. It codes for CASNWGQGSSPLHF.

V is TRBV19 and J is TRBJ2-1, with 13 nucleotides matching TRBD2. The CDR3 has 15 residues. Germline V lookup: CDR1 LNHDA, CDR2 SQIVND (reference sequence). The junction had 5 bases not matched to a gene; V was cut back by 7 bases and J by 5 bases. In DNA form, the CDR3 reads TGTGCCAGTACTCGGACTAGCGGGAGCCACAATGAGCAGTTCTTC. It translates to CASTRTSGSHNEQFF.

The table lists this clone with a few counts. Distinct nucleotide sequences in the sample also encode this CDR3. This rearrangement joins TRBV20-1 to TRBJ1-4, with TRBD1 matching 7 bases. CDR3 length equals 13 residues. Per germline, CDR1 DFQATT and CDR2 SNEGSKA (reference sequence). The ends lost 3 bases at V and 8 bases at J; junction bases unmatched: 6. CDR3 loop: CSASGQVGEKLFF. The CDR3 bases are TGCAGTGCTAGTGGACAGGTGGGGGAAAAACTGTTTTTT.

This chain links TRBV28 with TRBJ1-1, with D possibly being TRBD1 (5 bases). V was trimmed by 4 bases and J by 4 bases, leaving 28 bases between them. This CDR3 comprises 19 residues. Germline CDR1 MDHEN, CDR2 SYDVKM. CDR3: CASSSGLVGVQEIGTEAFF. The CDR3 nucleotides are TGTGCCAGCAGTTCCGGTTTGGTAGGCGTACAGGAGATAGGCACTGAAGCTTTCTTT.

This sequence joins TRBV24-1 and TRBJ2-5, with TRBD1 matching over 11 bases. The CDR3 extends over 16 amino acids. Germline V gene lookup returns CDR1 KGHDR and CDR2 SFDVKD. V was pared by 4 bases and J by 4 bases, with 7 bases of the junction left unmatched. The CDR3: CATSDSGQGALETQYF. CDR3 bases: TGTGCCACCAGTGACTCCGGACAGGGGGCTTTAGAGACCCAGTACTTC.

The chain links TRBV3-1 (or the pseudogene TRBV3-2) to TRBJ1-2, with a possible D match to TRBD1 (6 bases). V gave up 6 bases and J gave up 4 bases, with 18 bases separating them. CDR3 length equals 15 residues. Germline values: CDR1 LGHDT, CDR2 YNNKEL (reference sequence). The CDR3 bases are TGTGCCAGCAGTCAACCACAGGGAGGGATCTATGGCTACACCTTC. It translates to CASSQPQGGIYGYTF.

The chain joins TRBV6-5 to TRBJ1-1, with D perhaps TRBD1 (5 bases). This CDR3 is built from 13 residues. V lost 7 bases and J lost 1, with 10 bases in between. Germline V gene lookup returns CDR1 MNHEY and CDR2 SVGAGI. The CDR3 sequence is CASTRTQNTEAFF. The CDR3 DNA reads TGTGCCAGCACCAGGACACAGAACACTGAAGCTTTCTTT.

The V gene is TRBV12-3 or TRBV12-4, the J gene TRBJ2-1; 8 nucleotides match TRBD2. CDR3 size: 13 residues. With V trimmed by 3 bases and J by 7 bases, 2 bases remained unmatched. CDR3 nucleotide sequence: TGTGCCAGCAGTTTCGGGACTAGGAATGAGCAGTTCTTC. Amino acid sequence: CASSFGTRNEQFF.

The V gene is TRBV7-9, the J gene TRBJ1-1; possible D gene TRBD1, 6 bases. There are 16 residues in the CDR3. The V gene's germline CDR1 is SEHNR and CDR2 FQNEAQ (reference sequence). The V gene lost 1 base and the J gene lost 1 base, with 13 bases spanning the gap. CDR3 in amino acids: CASSLVGRGPNTEAFF. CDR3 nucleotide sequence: TGTGCCAGCAGCTTAGTAGGCAGGGGCCCGAACACTGAAGCTTTCTTT. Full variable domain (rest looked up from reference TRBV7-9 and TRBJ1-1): DTGVSQNPRHKITKRGQNVTFRCDPISEHNRLYWYRQTLGQGPEFLTYFQNEAQLEKSRLLSDRFSAERPKGSFSTLEIQRTEQGDSAMYLCASSLVGRGPNTEAFFGQGTRLTVV.

The CDR3: CASSYGTTSTEAFF. The DNA for the CDR3 is TGTGCCAGCAGCTACGGGACAACGAGCACTGAAGCTTTCTTT. The V gene is TRBV7-3, the J gene TRBJ1-1, with D maybe TRBD1 (6 bases). The CDR3 length is 14 residues. V lost 4 bases and J lost 4, with 13 bases in between. CDR1 and CDR2 (germline): SGHTA, FQGTGA.

The chain's CDR3 is CASAGASGEKLFF. The CDR3 nucleotides read TGTGCCAGCGCAGGGGCGTCTGGTGAAAAACTGTTTTTT. V is TRBV12-3 or TRBV12-4 and J is TRBJ1-4, with D possibly TRBD1 on 6 matching bases. The CDR3 spans 13 residues. The V end lost 8 bases, the J end lost 7 bases, and 14 bases lay between the germline ends.

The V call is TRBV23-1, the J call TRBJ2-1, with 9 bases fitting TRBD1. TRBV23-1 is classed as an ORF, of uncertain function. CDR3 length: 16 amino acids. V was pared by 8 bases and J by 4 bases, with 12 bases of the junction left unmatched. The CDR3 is CASPQPGQGTYNEQFF. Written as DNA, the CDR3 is TGCGCCAGCCCCCAACCGGGACAGGGAACTTACAATGAGCAGTTCTTC.

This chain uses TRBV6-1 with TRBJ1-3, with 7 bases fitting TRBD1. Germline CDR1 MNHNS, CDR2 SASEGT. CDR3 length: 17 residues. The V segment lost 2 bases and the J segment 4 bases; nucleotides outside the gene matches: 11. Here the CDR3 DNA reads TGTGCCAGCAGTGAACAGGGGGGAGGAACGGTGGGAAACACCATATATTTT. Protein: CASSEQGGGTVGNTIYF.

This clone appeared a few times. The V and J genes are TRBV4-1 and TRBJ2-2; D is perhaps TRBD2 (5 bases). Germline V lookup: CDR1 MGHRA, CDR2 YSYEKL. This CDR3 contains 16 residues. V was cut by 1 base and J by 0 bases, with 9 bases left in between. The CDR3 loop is CASSQGPGTNTGELFF. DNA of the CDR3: TGCGCCAGCAGCCAAGGTCCGGGAACGAACACCGGGGAGCTGTTTTTT.

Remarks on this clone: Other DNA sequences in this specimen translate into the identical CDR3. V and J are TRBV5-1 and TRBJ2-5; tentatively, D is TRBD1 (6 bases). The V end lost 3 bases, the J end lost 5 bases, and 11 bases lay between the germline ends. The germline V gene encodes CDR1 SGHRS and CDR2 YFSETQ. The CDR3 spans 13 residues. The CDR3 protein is CASSWDIPETQYF. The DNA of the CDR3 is TGCGCCAGCAGCTGGGACATCCCCGAGACCCAGTACTTC.

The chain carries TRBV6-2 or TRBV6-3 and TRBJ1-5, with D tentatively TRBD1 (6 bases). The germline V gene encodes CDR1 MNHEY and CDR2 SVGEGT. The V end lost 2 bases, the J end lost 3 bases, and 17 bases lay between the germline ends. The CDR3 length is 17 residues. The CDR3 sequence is CASSYEVLQGNNQPQHF. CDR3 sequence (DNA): TGTGCCAGCAGTTACGAGGTCCTCCAGGGGAACAATCAGCCCCAGCATTTT.

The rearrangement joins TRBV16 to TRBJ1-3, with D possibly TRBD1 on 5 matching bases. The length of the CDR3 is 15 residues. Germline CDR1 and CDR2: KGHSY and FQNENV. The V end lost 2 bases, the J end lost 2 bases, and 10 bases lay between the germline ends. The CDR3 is CASSQPGTPGNTIYF. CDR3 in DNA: TGTGCCAGCAGCCAACCGGGGACTCCTGGAAACACCATATATTTT.

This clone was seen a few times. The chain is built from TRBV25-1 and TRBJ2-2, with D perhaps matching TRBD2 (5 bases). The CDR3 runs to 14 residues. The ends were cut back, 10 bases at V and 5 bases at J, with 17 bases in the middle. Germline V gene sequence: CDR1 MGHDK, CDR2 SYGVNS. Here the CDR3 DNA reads TGTGCCACCTCACGGGCGAGAGGGACCGGGGAGCTGTTTTTT. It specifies CATSRARGTGELFF.

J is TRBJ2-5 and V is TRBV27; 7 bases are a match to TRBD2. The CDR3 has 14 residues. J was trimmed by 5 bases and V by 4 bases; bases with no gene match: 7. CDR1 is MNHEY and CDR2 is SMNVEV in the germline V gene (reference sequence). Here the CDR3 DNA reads TGTGCCAGCAGTTCCGCGGGGGTTCAGGAGACCCAGTACTTC. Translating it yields CASSSAGVQETQYF.

The CDR3 DNA is TGCGCCAGCAGCCAAGGAGGCCCGGGGAACTATGGCTACACCTTC. As protein: CASSQGGPGNYGYTF. V usage is TRBV4-3 and J usage is TRBJ1-2; D not resolved. Germline-derived CDR1 and CDR2 are LGHNA and YSLEER. Trimming cost V 1 base and J 2 bases, with 11 bases left between them. The CDR3 spans 15 residues.

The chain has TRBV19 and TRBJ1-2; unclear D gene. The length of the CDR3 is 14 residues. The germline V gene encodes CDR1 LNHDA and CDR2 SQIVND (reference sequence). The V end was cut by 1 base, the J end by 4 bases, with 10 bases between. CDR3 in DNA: TGTGCCAGTAGTATAGGAGGGCCCACCTATGGCTACACCTTC. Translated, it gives CASSIGGPTYGYTF.

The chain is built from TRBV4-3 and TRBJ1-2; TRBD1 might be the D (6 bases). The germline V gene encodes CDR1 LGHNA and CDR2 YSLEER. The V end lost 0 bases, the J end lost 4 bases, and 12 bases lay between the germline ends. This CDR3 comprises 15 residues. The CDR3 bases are TGCGCCAGCAGCCAAGATGCGGACAGAACCTATGGCTACACCTTC. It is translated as CASSQDADRTYGYTF.